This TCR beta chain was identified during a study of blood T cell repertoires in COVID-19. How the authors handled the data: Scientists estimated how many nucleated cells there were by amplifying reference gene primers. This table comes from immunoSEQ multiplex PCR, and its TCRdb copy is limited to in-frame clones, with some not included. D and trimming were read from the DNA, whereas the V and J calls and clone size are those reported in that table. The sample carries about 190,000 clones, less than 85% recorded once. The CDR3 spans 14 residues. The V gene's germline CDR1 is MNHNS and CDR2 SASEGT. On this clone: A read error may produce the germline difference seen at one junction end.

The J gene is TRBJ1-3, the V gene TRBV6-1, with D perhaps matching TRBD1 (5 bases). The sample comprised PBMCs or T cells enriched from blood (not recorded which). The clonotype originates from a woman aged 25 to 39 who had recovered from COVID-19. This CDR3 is CASREVTGRNTIYF. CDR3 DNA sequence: TGTGCCAGCAGGGAAGTAACAGGACGAAACACCATATATTTT.